This T cell receptor beta chain was captured in a study of neurological immune-mediated disorders. This clonotype occurred many times. Its antigen remains unknown. The study, taken as a whole, reports: One related-CDR3 cluster, identified by phylogenetic grouping, held the repertoires of 18 of 34 multiple sclerosis patients and was a possible signature.

This CDR3 spans 16 amino acids. From germline, CDR1 is SGHAT and CDR2 FQNNGV. With 2 bases clipped from V and 3 bases from J, the junction kept 10 bases outside the gene matches. Each CDR3 protein is one row after TCRdb ran MiXCR on the 5' RACE reads. The top ten hold about 1.9% of the sample, which has tens of thousands of distinct CDR3 sequences, 3% to 4.5% seen once. The clonotype comes from a woman in her thirties or forties with multiple sclerosis. The sample comprised CD4+ T cells from blood. V gene TRBV11-2 combines with J gene TRBJ2-7; TRBD1 aligns across 7 bases. In DNA, the CDR3 is TGTGCCAGCAGCTTAACAGGGGACCTAATCTTCTACGAGCAGTACTTC. Translated: CASSLTGDLIFYEQYF.